The 11 T cell receptor beta chains below all came from one sample that was sequenced in a study of yellow fever vaccine responses in identical twins. In TCRdb, the RT-PCR reads were re-called with MiXCR into one record per CDR3 protein. In the table there are approximately 9,500 distinct CDR3 sequences, 83% of which are singletons. The sequencing used T cells from blood (PBMCs), unsorted or a sorted subset (not recorded which), collected before or after yellow fever vaccination (not recorded which). The receptors derive from a woman aged 18 to 35 who received the yellow fever vaccine.

V and J are TRBV6-1 and TRBJ1-2, with a tentative D call TRBD1 (6 bases). Per the germline V gene, CDR1 is MNHNS and CDR2 is SASEGT. With 6 bases removed from V and 6 bases from J, the gap between germline ends came to 20 bases. This CDR3 has 15 residues. CDR3 residues: CASSPPGRGPNGYTF. In DNA form, the CDR3 reads TGTGCCAGCAGCCCCCCTGGGCGGGGGCCTAATGGCTACACCTTC.

The chain combines TRBV6-1 with TRBJ2-4; TRBD2 agrees at 11 bases. Trimming cost V 4 bases and J 0 bases; bases outside gene matches: 8. The CDR3 is 18 residues long. In germline, CDR1 is MNHNS, CDR2 SASEGT. The CDR3 DNA follows: TGTGCCAGCAGTGTGCTAGCGGGGGGCCCTATAGCCAAAAACATTCAGTACTTC. It specifies CASSVLAGGPIAKNIQYF.

J is TRBJ1-1 and V is TRBV13; no definite D call. V was pared by 1 base and J by 5 bases, with 8 bases between. The germline V gene encodes CDR1 PRHDT and CDR2 FYEKMQ (reference sequence). This CDR3 region has 13 residues. DNA of the CDR3: TGTGCCAGCAGCTTAGTAGGAAATACTGAAGCTTTCTTT. This gives the protein CASSLVGNTEAFF.

V and J are TRBV10-3 and TRBJ2-2; D perhaps matches TRBD1 (6 bases). The germline CDR1 and CDR2 sequences are ENHRY and SYGVKD. V lost 5 bases to trimming and J lost 6 bases, with 13 bases between them. The CDR3 runs 14 residues. Written as DNA, the CDR3 is TGTGCCATCAGTATACAGGGTTTAGCCGGGGAGCTGTTTTTT. Its translation is CAISIQGLAGELFF.

The chain recombines TRBV19 with TRBJ2-4, with D possibly being TRBD2 (5 bases). The V end was cut by 3 bases, the J end by 3 bases, with 6 bases between. The CDR3 contains 13 residues. CDR1 and CDR2 from the germline V gene are LNHDA and SQIVND (reference sequence). CDR3 loop: CASSMEDKNIQYF. The DNA for the CDR3 is TGTGCCAGTAGTATGGAGGACAAAAACATTCAGTACTTC.

The V gene is TRBV11-2, the J gene TRBJ2-4, with unresolved D. Trimming removed 3 bases at V and 8 bases at J, with 11 bases between. The CDR3 totals 13 residues. Germline V CDR1 and CDR2: SGHAT, FQNNGV. The CDR3 coding sequence is TGTGCCAGCAGCTTGAATAATAGGGACATTCAGTACTTC. Protein: CASSLNNRDIQYF.

This chain uses TRBV4-1 with TRBJ1-4; the D is unclear. V was cut by 1 base and J by 8 bases, with 8 bases left in between. The germline V gene encodes CDR1 MGHRA and CDR2 YSYEKL. CDR3 length equals 13 residues. CDR3 nucleotide sequence: TGCGCCAGCAGCCAAGCTTTGAGGGAAAAACTGTTTTTT. As protein: CASSQALREKLFF.

This chain connects TRBV12-3 or TRBV12-4 to TRBJ1-6; D gene unclear. V lost 3 bases and J 15 bases, leaving 9 bases between the germline ends. The CDR3 spans 11 residues. CDR3 in DNA: TGTGCCAGCAGTTTGGACCATCACCTCCACTTT. It codes for CASSLDHHLHF.

This clonotype was found a few times. J is TRBJ2-5 and V is TRBV5-1; D tentatively reads TRBD1 or TRBD2 (5 bases each). CDR1 is SGHRS, CDR2 YFSETQ, per germline. This CDR3 is built from 13 residues. Deletions cut 7 bases from V and 1 base from J, with 11 bases between. The CDR3 DNA sequence: TGCGCCAGCCTCCGGGACCCCCAAGAGACCCAGTACTTC. Its protein product is CASLRDPQETQYF.

The chain links TRBV4-1 to TRBJ2-1; 7 nucleotides match TRBD2. The germline CDR1 and CDR2 sequences are MGHRA and YSYEKL. J was trimmed by 7 bases and V by 4 bases; bases with no gene match: 13. The CDR3 runs 16 residues. CDR3 sequence reads: CASSPHGGEGRNEQFF. The CDR3 region has the DNA TGCGCCAGCAGCCCTCATGGGGGGGAGGGCAGGAATGAGCAGTTCTTC.

The sample holds one count of this clonotype. This chain joins TRBV5-6 and TRBJ1-1; D gene unclear. There are 15 residues in the CDR3. Germline CDR1 reads SGHDT; CDR2 reads YYEEEE. V was cut by 0 bases and J by 1 base, with 10 bases left in between. In DNA form, the CDR3 reads TGTGCCAGCAGCTTGGGTTTTTCGGGGAACACTGAAGCTTTCTTT. Amino acid sequence: CASSLGFSGNTEAFF.